In its sample, the clone carrying this T cell receptor (beta chain) was seen many times. The CDR3 sequence is 14 residues long. Germline V gene data show CDR1 as SGHRS and CDR2 as YFSETQ. V gave up 0 bases and J gave up 9 bases, with 10 bases separating them. The entry originates in a study of cytomegalovirus exposure and HLA in healthy donors. The protocol was immunoSEQ multiplex PCR, while the TCRdb copy is restricted to in-frame clones and leaves out a portion. In the table there are about 140,000 clones, more than 75% of which are singletons. The sequence derives from a man between 18 and 29 years old in good health and CMV-seropositive. Sequencing was done on a sample of PBMCs. This chain joins TRBV5-1 and TRBJ1-6; the D gene is possibly TRBD1 (5 bases). The CDR3 DNA sequence: TGCGCCAGCAGCTTGGCAGGGTATGGTTCACCCCTCCACTTT. It translates to CASSLAGYGSPLHF.